Each of the 5 T cell receptor beta chains below was sequenced from the same sample in a study of CD8 T cells in ankylosing spondylitis. Study-wide points: Seemingly characteristic of ankylosing spondylitis blood was a TCR beta motif consisting of about 8 highly homologous variants.

Their cognate antigens are unknown. Each CDR3 protein gets one entry after TCRdb re-called the 5' RACE reads with MiXCR. The sample holds around 770,000 distinct CDR3 sequences, approximately 10% seen once. The specimen sequenced was blood, either unsorted or a sorted T cell fraction (not recorded which). The receptors derive from a male donor with ankylosing spondylitis.

This clonotype has ten or more counts. DNA for the CDR3: TGTGCCAGCAACCCCCGGGGGGGAGGGCGCAATGAGCAGTTCTTC. Translation: CASNPRGGGRNEQFF. The V call is TRBV7-2, the J call TRBJ2-1; TRBD2 aligns across 8 bases. The V gene end was trimmed by 7 bases and the J gene end by 6 bases; junction bases not matched to a gene: 11. This CDR3 is 15 amino acids long. In germline, CDR1 is SGHTA, CDR2 FQGNSA.

This chain uses TRBV20-1 with TRBJ2-7, with 7 bases fitting TRBD1. The CDR3 runs to 15 residues. Germline V gene sequence: CDR1 DFQATT, CDR2 SNEGSKA (reference sequence). With 1 base clipped from V and 2 bases from J, the junction kept 8 bases outside the gene matches. The CDR3 reads CSARVYDRVPYEQYF. The CDR3 region has the DNA TGCAGTGCTAGAGTTTACGACAGGGTCCCCTACGAGCAGTACTTC.

This chain connects TRBV20-1 to TRBJ2-7; possibly TRBD1 for D (5 bases). V was clipped by 1 base and J by 2 bases, with 9 bases between them. This CDR3 has 13 residues. Germline CDR1 is DFQATT and CDR2 is SNEGSKA (reference sequence). CDR3 sequence reads: CSARGGTTYEQYF. CDR3 coding DNA: TGCAGTGCTAGAGGGGGCACAACCTACGAGCAGTACTTC.

This clonotype was seen only a few times. In DNA, the CDR3 is TGTGCCAGCAGTTACGATTTTGGCAGCAACACTGAAGCTTTCTTT. It is translated as CASSYDFGSNTEAFF. The chain uses TRBV6-5 and TRBJ1-1; no clear D. V lost 2 bases and J 2 bases, leaving 12 bases between the germline ends. CDR3 length equals 15 residues. CDR1 MNHEY and CDR2 SVGAGI come from the germline V gene.

The chain recombines TRBV7-2 with TRBJ2-3; 11 nucleotides line up with TRBD2. Losses at the gene ends were 4 bases for V and 5 bases for J; bases not matched to a gene: 5. From germline, CDR1 is SGHTA and CDR2 FQGNSA. The CDR3 contains 15 residues. The CDR3 region is CASSSSTSGGDTQYF. The CDR3 DNA reads TGTGCCAGCAGCTCTTCAACTAGCGGGGGAGATACGCAGTATTTT.